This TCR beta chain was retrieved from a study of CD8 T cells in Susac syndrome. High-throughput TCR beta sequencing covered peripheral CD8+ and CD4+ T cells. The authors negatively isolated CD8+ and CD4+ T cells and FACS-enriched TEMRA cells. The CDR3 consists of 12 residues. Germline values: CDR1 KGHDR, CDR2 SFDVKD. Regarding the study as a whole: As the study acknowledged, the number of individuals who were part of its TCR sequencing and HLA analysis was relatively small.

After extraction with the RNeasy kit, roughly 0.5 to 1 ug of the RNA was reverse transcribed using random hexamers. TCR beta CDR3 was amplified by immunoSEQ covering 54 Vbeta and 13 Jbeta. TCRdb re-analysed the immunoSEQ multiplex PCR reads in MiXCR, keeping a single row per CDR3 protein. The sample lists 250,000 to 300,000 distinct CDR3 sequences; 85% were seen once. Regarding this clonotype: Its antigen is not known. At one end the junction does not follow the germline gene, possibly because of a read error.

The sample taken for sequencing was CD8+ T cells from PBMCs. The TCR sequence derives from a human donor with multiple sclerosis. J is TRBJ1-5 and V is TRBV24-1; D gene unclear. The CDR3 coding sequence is TGTGCCTCCAGTGGCCAGAATCAGCCCCAGCATTTT. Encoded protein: CASSGQNQPQHF.